A selection of T cell receptor beta chains follows, all from one sample in a study of cytomegalovirus exposure and HLA in healthy donors. Clones were read by immunoSEQ multiplex PCR, and TCRdb kept only the in-frame ones, dropping some. The sample has about 97,000 clones; approximately 87% are singletons. Source material: PBMCs. These receptors originate from a man aged 40-49 years in good health and CMV-seronegative. CDR3s include the opening cysteine and the closing phenylalanine or tryptophan. D genes are given only for firm matches. Some rows mark clone size as missing; the rest say once, few, many or name a class of expanded clone.

len: 18; v_gene: TRBV12-5; j_gene: TRBJ2-2; abundance: -; d_gene: TRBD2; CDR3nt: TGTGCTAGTGGTTTGGTAGCCGATGGGACTACGAACACCGGGGAGCTGTTTTTT; CDR3aa: CASGLVADGTTNTGELFF
len: 18; v_gene: TRBV19; j_gene: TRBJ2-1; abundance: -; d_gene: TRBD2; CDR3nt: TGTGCCAGTAGCGGAGGGGGACTAGCGGGGGTGGGGTACAATGAGCAGTTCTTC; CDR3aa: CASSGGGLAGVGYNEQFF
len: 14; v_gene: TRBV5-1; j_gene: TRBJ1-2; abundance: -; d_gene: TRBD1; CDR3nt: TGCGCCAGCAGTCTCGGGACAGGGGGCTGGGGCTACACCTTC; CDR3aa: CASSLGTGGWGYTF
len: 11; v_gene: TRBV6-6; j_gene: TRBJ2-1; abundance: -; d_gene: -; CDR3nt: TGTGCCAGCAGTCCTTACAATGAGCAGTTCTTC; CDR3aa: CASSPYNEQFF
len: 19; v_gene: TRBV11-2; j_gene: TRBJ2-3; abundance: -; d_gene: TRBD2; CDR3nt: TGTGCCAGCAGCTCAGGAGGGCTAGCGGGGACGACTAGCACAGATACGCAGTATTTT; CDR3aa: CASSSGGLAGTTSTDTQYF
len: 13; v_gene: TRBV29-1; j_gene: TRBJ1-1; abundance: few; d_gene: TRBD1; CDR3nt: TGCAGCGCAGGGACAGGGTGGGACACTGAAGCTTTCTTT; CDR3aa: CSAGTGWDTEAFF
len: 12; v_gene: TRBV7-2; j_gene: TRBJ2-7; abundance: -; d_gene: -; CDR3nt: TGTGCCAGCAGCCCGCGGGTCTACGAGCAGTACTTC; CDR3aa: CASSPRVYEQYF
len: 15; v_gene: TRBV21-1; j_gene: TRBJ1-5; abundance: -; d_gene: -; CDR3nt: TGTGCCAGCAGCAAAAGAGGTAAACCGAATCAGCCCCAGCATTTT; CDR3aa: CASSKRGKPNQPQHF
len: 13; v_gene: TRBV28; j_gene: TRBJ1-2; abundance: -; d_gene: -; CDR3nt: TGTGCCAGCAGCCTTGGACGGCCCGGGAGCTACACCTTC; CDR3aa: CASSLGRPGSYTF
len: 15; v_gene: TRBV4-1; j_gene: TRBJ1-1; abundance: -; d_gene: -; CDR3nt: TGCGCCAGCAGCCATGGCGGGGGTATGAACACTGAAGCTTTCTTT; CDR3aa: CASSHGGGMNTEAFF
len: 19; v_gene: TRBV4-1; j_gene: TRBJ1-1; abundance: -; d_gene: TRBD1; CDR3nt: TGCGCCAGCAGCCAAGATTTCGGACAGGGAGCGAGGATGAACACTGAAGCTTTCTTT; CDR3aa: CASSQDFGQGARMNTEAFF
len: 16; v_gene: TRBV5-1; j_gene: TRBJ2-5; abundance: -; d_gene: -; CDR3nt: TGCGCCAGCAGCTTGGGACTTGTTAGCGGAGAAGAGACCCAGTACTTC; CDR3aa: CASSLGLVSGEETQYF
len: 16; v_gene: TRBV5-4; j_gene: TRBJ2-1; abundance: -; d_gene: TRBD2; CDR3nt: TGTGCCAGCAGCTGGCCGGGGGGGATCTCCTACAATGAGCAGTTCTTC; CDR3aa: CASSWPGGISYNEQFF
len: 15; v_gene: TRBV2; j_gene: TRBJ2-4; abundance: -; d_gene: -; CDR3nt: TGTGCCAGCATCCGAGGAGTGACGGACAAAAACATTCAGTACTTC; CDR3aa: CASIRGVTDKNIQYF
len: 15; v_gene: TRBV5-1; j_gene: TRBJ1-1; abundance: -; d_gene: TRBD1; CDR3nt: TGCGCCAGCAGCTTTGACAGGGGACTGAACACTGAAGCTTTCTTT; CDR3aa: CASSFDRGLNTEAFF
len: 14; v_gene: TRBV18; j_gene: TRBJ1-2; abundance: -; d_gene: -; CDR3nt: TGTGCCAGCTCACCCCCGAGTGCGAACTATGGCTACACCTTC; CDR3aa: CASSPPSANYGYTF
len: 13; v_gene: TRBV7-9; j_gene: TRBJ1-2; abundance: -; d_gene: -; CDR3nt: TGTGCCAGCAGCTTCGGTAGTAACTATGGCTACACCTTC; CDR3aa: CASSFGSNYGYTF
len: 17; v_gene: TRBV19; j_gene: TRBJ1-4; abundance: -; d_gene: TRBD1; CDR3nt: TGTGCCAGTAGTATAGCCCGGGACAGGGTGGATAATGAAAAACTGTTTTTT; CDR3aa: CASSIARDRVDNEKLFF
len: 15; v_gene: TRBV18; j_gene: TRBJ1-6; abundance: -; d_gene: TRBD1; CDR3nt: TGTGCCAGCTCACCCGGACAGGCGTCCAATTCACCCCTCCACTTT; CDR3aa: CASSPGQASNSPLHF
len: 13; v_gene: TRBV5-4; j_gene: TRBJ2-2; abundance: -; d_gene: -; CDR3nt: TGTGCCAGCAGCCCCCCAGGCACCGGGGAGCTGTTTTTT; CDR3aa: CASSPPGTGELFF
len: 14; v_gene: TRBV6-6; j_gene: TRBJ1-6; abundance: few; d_gene: TRBD1; CDR3nt: TGTGCCAGCAACTACGACAGGGTTGGTTCACCCCTCCACTTT; CDR3aa: CASNYDRVGSPLHF
len: 14; v_gene: TRBV5-1; j_gene: TRBJ1-3; abundance: -; d_gene: -; CDR3nt: TGCGCCAGCAGCCTCGACAAGGCTGGAAACACCATATATTTT; CDR3aa: CASSLDKAGNTIYF
len: 16; v_gene: TRBV5-1; j_gene: TRBJ2-1; abundance: -; d_gene: TRBD1; CDR3nt: TGCGCCAGCAGCTTAGGACAGGGAAGCTCCTACAATGAGCAGTTCTTC; CDR3aa: CASSLGQGSSYNEQFF
len: 13; v_gene: TRBV7-2; j_gene: TRBJ2-3; abundance: -; d_gene: -; CDR3nt: TGTGCCAGCAGCTTAGACAGTTCAGATACGCAGTATTTT; CDR3aa: CASSLDSSDTQYF
len: 13; v_gene: TRBV5-4; j_gene: TRBJ2-4; abundance: -; d_gene: TRBD1; CDR3nt: TGTGCCAGCAGCTCAGACAGGGGAAACATTCAGTACTTC; CDR3aa: CASSSDRGNIQYF
len: 13; v_gene: TRBV4-1; j_gene: TRBJ2-3; abundance: few; d_gene: TRBD1; CDR3nt: TGCGCCAGCAGCCATGGTAAAGACAGGGGGAAATATTTT; CDR3aa: CASSHGKDRGKYF
len: 15; v_gene: TRBV2; j_gene: TRBJ2-3; abundance: few; d_gene: -; CDR3nt: TGTGCCAGCAGTTTAGGGCGGGGCCGCACAGATACGCAGTATTTT; CDR3aa: CASSLGRGRTDTQYF
len: 15; v_gene: TRBV6-6; j_gene: TRBJ2-3; abundance: -; d_gene: -; CDR3nt: TGTGCCAGCAGTGCGCAGGGGTGGAGCACAGATACGCAGTATTTT; CDR3aa: CASSAQGWSTDTQYF
len: 14; v_gene: TRBV29-1; j_gene: TRBJ2-5; abundance: -; d_gene: TRBD2; CDR3nt: TGCAGCGTTACCGCGGGGGGGGGACAAGAGACCCAGTACTTC; CDR3aa: CSVTAGGGQETQYF
len: 15; v_gene: TRBV7-3; j_gene: TRBJ2-5; abundance: once; d_gene: TRBD2; CDR3nt: TGTGCCAGCAGCAGCTTAGCGGGGGGGTTAGAGACCCAGTACTTC; CDR3aa: CASSSLAGGLETQYF
len: 17; v_gene: TRBV27; j_gene: TRBJ2-4; abundance: -; d_gene: -; CDR3nt: TGTGCCAGCAGTGCGACGCCATGGGAGCTAGCCAAAAACATTCAGTACTTC; CDR3aa: CASSATPWELAKNIQYF
len: 17; v_gene: TRBV9; j_gene: TRBJ1-3; abundance: medium-sized; d_gene: -; CDR3nt: TGTGCCAGCAGCGTAGCCCCATTTCAGGGGAAGACAGACACCATATATTTT; CDR3aa: CASSVAPFQGKTDTIYF
len: 12; v_gene: TRBV5-4; j_gene: TRBJ2-1; abundance: -; d_gene: -; CDR3nt: TGTGCCAGCAGTGTGTCTAGGAATGAGCAGTTCTTC; CDR3aa: CASSVSRNEQFF
len: 14; v_gene: TRBV5-6; j_gene: TRBJ1-4; abundance: -; d_gene: -; CDR3nt: TGTGCCAGCAGCTTGTTACAGCCCGGTGAAAAACTGTTTTTT; CDR3aa: CASSLLQPGEKLFF
len: 19; v_gene: TRBV15; j_gene: TRBJ2-1; abundance: -; d_gene: TRBD2; CDR3nt: TGTGCCACCAGCAGAGATCGGCGACTTACGGGGCTAGCGGGGCTTGAGCAGTTCTTC; CDR3aa: CATSRDRRLTGLAGLEQFF